Below, 6 T cell receptor beta chains from the same sample are listed, as sequenced in a study of human T cells and chemical hapten exposure. Time point indicated: pre-sensitization, week 0. Treatment noted: therapeutic diphenylcyclopropenone sensitization with weekly scalp DPC. TCRdb used MiXCR to reprocess the RACE reads, holding one entry per CDR3 protein. The table lists 240,000 or so distinct CDR3 sequences, 7.5% to 9% of them singletons, with 2% to 3% in the top ten. Sequencing used whole blood, obtained in connection with sensitization to the hapten diphenylcyclopropenone (DPC). These TCRs come from a woman aged 40 to 50 with alopecia areata. Some clones in this sample may be carry-over from other donors' samples.

The J gene is TRBJ2-6, the V gene TRBV6-5, with a tentative D call TRBD1 (6 bases). The germline V gene has CDR1 MNHEY and CDR2 SVGAGI. There are 18 residues in the CDR3. Trimming pared 7 bases from V and 1 base from J, leaving 20 bases between. The CDR3 coding sequence is TGTGCCAGCAACCGACAGGCTCCGGATGCATCTGGGGCCAACGTCCTGACTTTC. The encoded protein is CASNRQAPDASGANVLTF.

The V gene is TRBV6-2 or TRBV6-3, the J gene TRBJ1-5; perhaps TRBD1 as D (6 bases). The germline V gene has CDR1 MNHEY and CDR2 SVGEGT. The V end lost 7 bases, the J end lost 9 bases, and 13 bases lay between the germline ends. The CDR3 sequence is 12 residues long. CDR3 in amino acids: CASNAGGGPQHF. As DNA, the CDR3 is TGTGCCAGCAACGCCGGGGGCGGGCCCCAGCATTTT.

In this sample, this clonotype turned up once. The J gene is TRBJ2-1, the V gene TRBV6-6; 10 bases match TRBD1. This CDR3 has 15 residues. With 5 bases clipped from V and 6 bases from J, the junction kept 7 bases outside the gene matches. Germline CDR1 is MNHNY and CDR2 is SVGAGI (reference sequence). The CDR3 DNA reads TGTGCCAGCAGTCTCCCCCGGGACAGGGGCAATGAGCAGTTCTTC. This translates into CASSLPRDRGNEQFF.

This clonotype was seen a few times. The V gene is TRBV5-1, the J gene TRBJ2-5, with D perhaps matching TRBD1 (5 bases). This CDR3 is 13 amino acids long. Germline loops: CDR1 SGHRS, CDR2 YFSETQ. Deletions cut 5 bases from V and 4 bases from J, with 12 bases between. CDR3 in amino acids: CASRGELGETQYF. CDR3 coding DNA: TGCGCCAGCAGAGGGGAATTGGGAGAGACCCAGTACTTC.

The rearrangement uses TRBV18 and TRBJ1-6; maybe TRBD1 (5 bases). The germline V and J ends were trimmed by 8 bases and 5 bases, with 13 bases remaining between them. The CDR3 loop spans 14 amino acids. CDR1 and CDR2 (germline): KGHSH, LQKENI. CDR3 sequence reads: CASRQGTDNSPLHF. The DNA for the CDR3 is TGTGCCAGCCGACAAGGGACGGATAATTCACCCCTCCACTTT. Full variable domain (remainder filled in from reference TRBV18 and TRBJ1-6): NAGVMQNPRHLVRRRGQEARLRCSPMKGHSHVYWYRQLPEEGLKFMVYLQKENIIDESGMPKERFSAEFPKEGPSILRIQQVVRGDSAAYFCASRQGTDNSPLHFGNGTRLTVT.

This clonotype was found a few times. The V call is TRBV10-3, the J call TRBJ2-7; 7 positions match TRBD2. Germline V lookup: CDR1 ENHRY, CDR2 SYGVKD. Unmatched junction bases numbered 8, after V lost 4 bases and J lost 5 bases. This CDR3 comprises 14 residues. CDR3 in DNA: TGTGCCATCAGTGCAAGCGGGATAGAGAACGAGCAGTACTTC. Residues: CAISASGIENEQYF.